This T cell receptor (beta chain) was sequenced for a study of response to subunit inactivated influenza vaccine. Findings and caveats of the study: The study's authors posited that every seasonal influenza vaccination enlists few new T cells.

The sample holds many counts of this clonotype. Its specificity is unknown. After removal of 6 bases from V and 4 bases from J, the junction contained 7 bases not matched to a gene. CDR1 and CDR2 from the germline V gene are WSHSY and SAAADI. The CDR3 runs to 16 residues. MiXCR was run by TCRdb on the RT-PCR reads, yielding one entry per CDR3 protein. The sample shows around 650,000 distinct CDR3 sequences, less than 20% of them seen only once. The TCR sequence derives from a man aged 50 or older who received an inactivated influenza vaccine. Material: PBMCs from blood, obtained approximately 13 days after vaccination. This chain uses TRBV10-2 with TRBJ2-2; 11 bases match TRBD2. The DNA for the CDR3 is TGCGCCAGCAGCTTACCTAGCGGGGGGCTCACCGGGGAGCTGTTTTTT. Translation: CASSLPSGGLTGELFF.